The rows below give T cell receptor beta chains drawn from one sample of a study of PD-L1 blockade in urothelial cancer. Profiled with immunoSEQ multiplex PCR; TCRdb holds only in-frame clones, not every one. Among approximately 40,000 clones listed, roughly 90% were seen once. The source material was PBMCs, sampled around atezolizumab (anti-PD-L1) treatment. These receptors came from a man between 60 and 75 years old with urothelial cancer. The CDR3 runs from the conserved cysteine through the conserved F or W. The D gene is left open where the match is weak. Clone size is given for some rows only: seen once, a few or many times, or a class if the clone is expanded.

d_gene: .; j_gene: TRBJ1-4; abundance: .; v_gene: TRBV9; CDR3nt: TGTGCCAGCAGCGTAGGCAGGGGCCTCGAAGAAAAACTGTTTTTT; CDR3aa: CASSVGRGLEEKLFF
d_gene: TRBD2; j_gene: TRBJ2-7; abundance: .; v_gene: TRBV6-1; CDR3nt: TGTGCCAGCAGTGTGATTGGGACTAGCGGGAGGGCGTACGAGCAGTACTTC; CDR3aa: CASSVIGTSGRAYEQYF
d_gene: .; j_gene: TRBJ2-3; abundance: once; v_gene: TRBV5-1; CDR3nt: TGCGCCAGCAGCCTGGGGGGCACGGGCACAGATACGCAGTATTTT; CDR3aa: CASSLGGTGTDTQYF
d_gene: .; j_gene: TRBJ2-3; abundance: .; v_gene: TRBV11-2; CDR3nt: TGTGCCAGCAGCTTTGCGAGGGCAGATACGCAGTATTTT; CDR3aa: CASSFARADTQYF
d_gene: TRBD1; j_gene: TRBJ2-7; abundance: .; v_gene: TRBV18; CDR3nt: TGTGCCAGCTCACCTAACAGGGGGCAGGAGCAGTACTTC; CDR3aa: CASSPNRGQEQYF
d_gene: TRBD2; j_gene: TRBJ2-3; abundance: .; v_gene: TRBV5-4; CDR3nt: TGTGCCAGCAGCCAGCTGGGGGGGGGAGATACGCAGTATTTT; CDR3aa: CASSQLGGGDTQYF
d_gene: .; j_gene: TRBJ1-5; abundance: .; v_gene: TRBV18; CDR3nt: TGTGCCAGCTCACCACGCCCAGGGTCGGACGGCAATCAGCCCCAGCATTTT; CDR3aa: CASSPRPGSDGNQPQHF
d_gene: TRBD1; j_gene: TRBJ1-2; abundance: .; v_gene: TRBV5-4; CDR3nt: TGTGCCAGCAGCTTGGGCAGGGGGCTCGGCTACACCTTC; CDR3aa: CASSLGRGLGYTF
d_gene: TRBD1; j_gene: TRBJ2-4; abundance: .; v_gene: TRBV5-1; CDR3nt: TGCGCCAGCAGTCCTCTGGGACAGATTCTAGCCAAAAACATTCAGTACTTC; CDR3aa: CASSPLGQILAKNIQYF
d_gene: TRBD1; j_gene: TRBJ1-6; abundance: .; v_gene: TRBV7-8; CDR3nt: TGTGCCAGCAGCTCCGGACAGGGGAAGAATTCACCCCTCCACTTT; CDR3aa: CASSSGQGKNSPLHF
d_gene: .; j_gene: TRBJ1-4; abundance: .; v_gene: TRBV10-3; CDR3nt: TGTGCCATCAGTGCAGGGGTTGAAAAACTGTTTTTT; CDR3aa: CAISAGVEKLFF
d_gene: .; j_gene: TRBJ1-2; abundance: .; v_gene: TRBV7-8; CDR3nt: TGTGCCAGCAGCCTGAGGGGACAAGTCTATGGCTACACCTTC; CDR3aa: CASSLRGQVYGYTF
d_gene: TRBD1; j_gene: TRBJ1-3; abundance: .; v_gene: TRBV5-1; CDR3nt: TGCGCCAGCAGCCAAAAACAGGGGGGCTCTGGAAACACCATATATTTT; CDR3aa: CASSQKQGGSGNTIYF
d_gene: .; j_gene: TRBJ2-1; abundance: .; v_gene: TRBV2; CDR3nt: TGTGCCAGCACCCGCCGGCGGGGTTACAATGAGCAGTTCTTC; CDR3aa: CASTRRRGYNEQFF
d_gene: TRBD1; j_gene: TRBJ1-4; abundance: .; v_gene: TRBV7-9; CDR3nt: TGTGCCAGCAGCCGGGACAGGGAAGATGAAAAACTGTTTTTT; CDR3aa: CASSRDREDEKLFF
d_gene: TRBD1; j_gene: TRBJ2-3; abundance: .; v_gene: TRBV19; CDR3nt: TGTGCCAGTACCCACCGGGACAGGGCGTACACAGATACGCAGTATTTT; CDR3aa: CASTHRDRAYTDTQYF
d_gene: .; j_gene: TRBJ2-2; abundance: .; v_gene: TRBV5-1; CDR3nt: TGCGCCAGCAGCTTGGCCGTAGGGGGTACTGGGGAGCTGTTTTTT; CDR3aa: CASSLAVGGTGELFF
d_gene: .; j_gene: TRBJ1-5; abundance: .; v_gene: TRBV6-5; CDR3nt: TGTGCCAGCAGTCAGACGGTACGGTTCGGGCAGCCCCAGCATTTT; CDR3aa: CASSQTVRFGQPQHF
d_gene: .; j_gene: TRBJ1-4; abundance: .; v_gene: TRBV10-1; CDR3nt: TGCGCCAGCAGTTCTGGAGACAGTAATGAAAAACTGTTTTTT; CDR3aa: CASSSGDSNEKLFF
d_gene: TRBD2; j_gene: TRBJ2-3; abundance: .; v_gene: TRBV19; CDR3nt: TGTGCCAGTACCCCGGCACCGGGACTAGCGGGAGTGACAGATACGCAGTATTTT; CDR3aa: CASTPAPGLAGVTDTQYF
d_gene: TRBD1; j_gene: TRBJ1-1; abundance: .; v_gene: TRBV7-9; CDR3nt: TGTGCCAGCAGCTTGGAGGGACAGGGGCACACTGAAGCTTTCTTT; CDR3aa: CASSLEGQGHTEAFF
d_gene: TRBD1; j_gene: TRBJ1-6; abundance: .; v_gene: TRBV18; CDR3nt: TGTGCCAGCTCACCACCGACAGGGGGCTATTCACCCCTCCACTTT; CDR3aa: CASSPPTGGYSPLHF
d_gene: .; j_gene: TRBJ2-3; abundance: .; v_gene: TRBV4-2; CDR3nt: TGTGCCAGCAGCCAAGGCAGCACTTCCTCTAGTACAGATACGCAGTATTTT; CDR3aa: CASSQGSTSSSTDTQYF
d_gene: TRBD2; j_gene: TRBJ2-1; abundance: .; v_gene: TRBV5-5; CDR3nt: TGTGCCAGCGGGAACCTAGCGGGAGACTACAATGAGCAGTTCTTC; CDR3aa: CASGNLAGDYNEQFF
d_gene: .; j_gene: TRBJ2-5; abundance: .; v_gene: TRBV6-5; CDR3nt: TGTGCCAGCAATCGAGGAGGGAAAGAGACCCAGTACTTC; CDR3aa: CASNRGGKETQYF
d_gene: .; j_gene: TRBJ2-1; abundance: once; v_gene: TRBV10-3; CDR3nt: TGTGCCATCAGTGAGGGGGCTTCGTACAATGAGCAGTTCTTC; CDR3aa: CAISEGASYNEQFF
d_gene: .; j_gene: TRBJ1-5; abundance: .; v_gene: TRBV5-8; CDR3nt: TGTGCCAGCAGCTTCGATTTCAGGGATCAGCCCCAGCATTTT; CDR3aa: CASSFDFRDQPQHF
d_gene: TRBD2; j_gene: TRBJ2-1; abundance: .; v_gene: TRBV5-6; CDR3nt: TGTGCCAGCAGCTTATGGTTACTAGCGGGGGTGGATGAGCAGTTCTTC; CDR3aa: CASSLWLLAGVDEQFF
d_gene: TRBD1; j_gene: TRBJ1-1; abundance: .; v_gene: TRBV30; CDR3nt: TGTGCCTGGCGACAGGGTTCTCATGACGCTTTCTTT; CDR3aa: CAWRQGSHDAFF
d_gene: .; j_gene: TRBJ1-6; abundance: .; v_gene: TRBV5-1; CDR3nt: TGCGCCAGCAGCCTAGAGATCGGGGGAAGGAATTCACCCCTCCACTTT; CDR3aa: CASSLEIGGRNSPLHF